The clone carrying this T cell receptor (beta chain) was seen more than once but under ten times. Its target is unknown. The sample originates from a study of long-term antiretroviral therapy in people with HIV. Study-wide context: The earliest samples predate the 2015 immediate-ART recommendation by about a decade.

Whole-study results and caveats: In the period from the mid-2000s to the late 2010s, blood was collected, possibly under older ART regimens. Investigators report no available data on ART adherence, viral resistance or therapy changes.

This CDR3 has 12 amino acids. V lost 3 bases and J lost 4, with 9 bases in between. Per the germline V gene, CDR1 is GTSNPN and CDR2 is SVGIG (reference sequence). immunoSEQ v3.0 was run at survey level. Profiling relied on immunoSEQ multiplex PCR, and the TCRdb table lists in-frame clones only, not all of them. Of approximately 33,000 clones in the sample, over 75% were seen once. This specimen was unsorted PBMCs, taken 0.8 years before starting antiretroviral therapy. This chain joins TRBV30 and TRBJ1-1; D uncertain. The sequence derives from a man younger than 35 with HIV. CDR3 protein: CAWSLVTTEAFF. For the CDR3, the DNA is TGTGCCTGGAGCCTTGTAACCACTGAAGCTTTCTTT.